This TCR beta chain is drawn from a study of T cell changes during pregnancy in multiple sclerosis. This CDR3 contains 14 residues. Trimming removed 3 bases at V and 3 bases at J, with 11 bases between. The germline gives CDR1 LNHDA, CDR2 SQIVND (reference sequence). Using immunoSEQ multiplex PCR, the repertoire was profiled, and TCRdb retains in-frame clones only, with some absent. Counted here are fewer than 90,000 clones, 75% to 95% occurring once; the ten biggest clones make up around 0.9%. Sequencing used peripheral blood, obtained in the second trimester of pregnancy. This TCR was sampled from a female donor with multiple sclerosis, enrolled in a pregnancy study. This sequence joins TRBV19 and TRBJ1-1; D gene unclear. The CDR3 loop reads CASSILGKDTEAFF. CDR3 in DNA: TGTGCCAGTAGTATCCTGGGCAAGGACACTGAAGCTTTCTTT. Based on the CDR3 plus reference TRBV19 and TRBJ1-1, the full variable domain is DGGITQSPKYLFRKEGQNVTLSCEQNLNHDAMYWYRQDPGQGLRLIYYSQIVNDFQKGDIAEGYSVSREKKESFPLTVTSAQKNPTAFYLCASSILGKDTEAFFGQGTRLTVV.